Presented here are 31 T cell receptor beta chains from one specimen sequenced in a study of T cell changes during pregnancy in multiple sclerosis. Sequencing used immunoSEQ multiplex PCR; TCRdb keeps in-frame clones, though not all of them. The sample holds almost 55,000 clones, around nine tenths seen once. The input for sequencing was CD8+ T cells from peripheral blood mononuclear cells, taken before pregnancy. These receptors came from a female donor with multiple sclerosis, enrolled in a pregnancy study.

In nucleotides, the CDR3 is TGCGCCAGCAGCCCAGGACAGGTAGTGGATACCGGGGAGCTGTTTTTT. Translating gives CASSPGQVVDTGELFF. The chain combines TRBV5-1 with TRBJ2-2, with 7 bases fitting TRBD1. The V and J ends lost 4 bases and 5 bases, in that order; junction bases with no gene match: 11. Germline assignment: CDR1 SGHRS and CDR2 YFSETQ. CDR3 length equals 16 residues.

The chain employs TRBV19 and TRBJ1-5; D perhaps matches TRBD1 (5 bases). CDR3 length: 14 residues. CDR1 LNHDA and CDR2 SQIVND come from the germline V gene (reference sequence). V was clipped by 3 bases and J by 7 bases, with 13 bases between them. The CDR3 region has the DNA TGTGCCAGTAGTATCCGGGGGTGGGGGCAGCCCCAGCATTTT. Translation: CASSIRGWGQPQHF.

This chain connects TRBV4-2 to TRBJ2-5; unclear D gene. Germline V CDR1 and CDR2: LGHNA, YNFKEQ. Between the trimmed V and J ends, which lost 1 base and 1 base, there was a span of 4 bases. CDR3 size: 13 residues. The CDR3, as DNA: TGTGCCAGCAGCCAAGGGCCCCAAGAGACCCAGTACTTC. Translation gives CASSQGPQETQYF.

The gene calls are TRBV11-2 and TRBJ1-5, with D uncertain. V was shortened by 3 bases and J by 0 bases, with 9 bases between the two germline ends. Germline V gene data show CDR1 as SGHAT and CDR2 as FQNNGV. CDR3 length: 15 residues. The CDR3 protein is CASSLGENSNQPQHF. CDR3 DNA: TGTGCCAGCAGCTTGGGCGAGAATAGCAATCAGCCCCAGCATTTT.

This sequence joins TRBV7-9 and TRBJ2-7; TRBD1 aligns across 7 bases. CDR1 is SEHNR and CDR2 is FQNEAQ in the germline V gene (reference sequence). This CDR3 contains 14 residues. V gave up 3 bases and J gave up 2 bases; unmatched junction bases: 4. CDR3 sequence reads: CASSFAGTAYEQYF. CDR3 DNA: TGTGCCAGCAGCTTTGCCGGGACAGCCTACGAGCAGTACTTC.

This chain joins TRBV10-3 and TRBJ2-3; tentative D call: TRBD1 (5 bases). Germline V lookup: CDR1 ENHRY, CDR2 SYGVKD. The V end lost 0 bases, the J end lost 9 bases, and 10 bases lay between the germline ends. CDR3 size: 13 residues. The CDR3 protein is CAISESIQGTQYF. Here the CDR3 DNA reads TGTGCCATCAGTGAGTCGATTCAGGGAACGCAGTATTTT.

This clone was recorded only once. The V and J genes are TRBV4-3 and TRBJ2-3; unclear D gene. The CDR3 length is 14 residues. Trimming stripped 0 bases from V and 2 bases from J, with 6 bases between. Germline values: CDR1 LGHNA, CDR2 YSLEER. The chain's CDR3 is CASSQERFTDTQYF. CDR3 bases: TGCGCCAGCAGCCAAGAGCGGTTCACAGATACGCAGTATTTT.

The rearrangement joins TRBV6-4 to TRBJ1-4; 8 nucleotides align to TRBD1. CDR3 size: 14 residues. The junction had 6 bases not matched to a gene; V was cut back by 5 bases and J by 7 bases. CDR1 MRHNA and CDR2 SNTAGT come from the germline V gene. The CDR3, as DNA: TGTGCCAGCAGTCCACAGGGGGATGGTGAAAAACTGTTTTTT. The encoded protein is CASSPQGDGEKLFF.

This sequence joins TRBV19 and TRBJ2-1, with 11 bases matching TRBD2. Unmatched junction bases numbered 6, after V lost 7 bases and J lost 10 bases. The CDR3 is 13 residues long. Per germline, CDR1 LNHDA and CDR2 SQIVND (reference sequence). This chain's CDR3 is CASKTSGVIEQFF. The CDR3 DNA sequence: TGTGCCAGTAAGACTAGCGGGGTTATCGAGCAGTTCTTC.

The rearrangement joins TRBV2 to TRBJ1-4; unclear D gene. The V gene's germline CDR1 is SNHLY and CDR2 FYNNEI. The CDR3 has 14 residues. Trimming took 7 bases from V and 2 from J, leaving 11 bases between them. The CDR3 bases are TGTGCCAGCACCCCGGGTCAGACTAATGAAAAACTGTTTTTT. It translates to CASTPGQTNEKLFF.

This chain uses TRBV7-3 with TRBJ2-1; D gene unclear. There are 14 residues in the CDR3. Germline-derived CDR1 and CDR2 are SGHTA and FQGTGA. The V gene lost 2 bases and the J gene lost 10 bases, with 15 bases spanning the gap. For the CDR3, the DNA is TGTGCCAGCAGCTTAGATCCAGGATCCGCCGAGCAGTTCTTC. This sequence encodes CASSLDPGSAEQFF.

V gene TRBV29-1 combines with J gene TRBJ2-4; tentative D call: TRBD1 (5 bases). Germline V gene data show CDR1 as SQVTM and CDR2 as ANQGSEA. Trimming pared 1 base from V and 1 base from J, leaving 17 bases between. This CDR3 has 17 amino acids. The CDR3 spells CSVEGGPRLGAKNIQYF. The DNA of the CDR3 is TGCAGCGTTGAAGGGGGCCCCAGGTTGGGGGCCAAAAACATTCAGTACTTC.

This sequence joins TRBV5-1 and TRBJ1-4, with D possibly TRBD1 on 5 matching bases. Germline V gene data show CDR1 as SGHRS and CDR2 as YFSETQ. This CDR3 comprises 15 residues. V lost 2 bases and J lost 8, with 16 bases in between. CDR3 DNA: TGCGCCAGCAGCTTCAGCGGGGGTTCGGGAGAAAAACTGTTTTTT. Its translation: CASSFSGGSGEKLFF.

The V and J genes are TRBV4-3 and TRBJ2-3; 8 bases agree with TRBD2. J was trimmed by 4 bases and V by 0 bases; bases with no gene match: 9. Germline V gene sequence: CDR1 LGHNA, CDR2 YSLEER. The CDR3 has 17 residues. The CDR3 DNA reads TGCGCCAGCAGCCAAGACAGGGCGGGGGGCATCTCAGATACGCAGTATTTT. Amino acid sequence: CASSQDRAGGISDTQYF.

The V call is TRBV7-8, the J call TRBJ2-3; 12 nucleotides align to TRBD2. CDR1 and CDR2 (germline): SGHVS, FQNEAQ. J lost 2 bases, V lost 1 base, and 1 base had no gene match. The CDR3 spans 16 residues. The CDR3, as DNA: TGTGCCAGCAGCTTAGGACTAGCGGGGGCCACAGATACGCAGTATTTT. This codes for CASSLGLAGATDTQYF.

This sequence joins TRBV19 and TRBJ1-1; D remains ambiguous. The CDR3 is made up of 14 amino acids. V lost 1 base to trimming and J lost 3 bases, with 9 bases between them. Looked up from germline, CDR1 is LNHDA and CDR2 is SQIVND (reference sequence). This chain's CDR3 is CASSIASAYTEAFF. The CDR3 nucleotides are TGTGCCAGTAGTATAGCCAGCGCCTACACTGAAGCTTTCTTT.

This sequence joins TRBV15 and TRBJ1-1; D may be TRBD1 (5 bases). V lost 3 bases, J lost 3 bases, and 8 bases lay in between. Germline V lookup: CDR1 LNHNV, CDR2 YYDKDF (reference sequence). The CDR3 runs to 13 residues. CDR3 sequence: CATSSLQDTEAFF. DNA for the CDR3: TGTGCCACCAGCAGTCTACAGGACACTGAAGCTTTCTTT.

V is TRBV9 and J is TRBJ2-3, with 7 bases matching TRBD2. The germline V gene encodes CDR1 SGDLS and CDR2 YYNGEE. V lost 0 bases to trimming and J lost 1 base; unmatched junction nucleotides: 2. There are 15 residues in the CDR3. The CDR3 protein is CASSVEAGGTDTQYF. The CDR3 DNA reads TGTGCCAGCAGCGTAGAGGCGGGGGGCACAGATACGCAGTATTTT. Drawing the rest from reference TRBV9 and TRBJ2-3, the complete variable domain is DSGVTQTPKHLITATGQRVTLRCSPRSGDLSVYWYQQSLDQGLQFLIQYYNGEERAKGNILERFSAQQFPDLHSELNLSSLELGDSALYFCASSVEAGGTDTQYFGPGTRLTVL.

The CDR3 bases are TGTGCCAGCAGCGCGACAGGCTATGGCTACACCTTC. It is translated as CASSATGYGYTF. V and J are TRBV9 and TRBJ1-2, with D perhaps TRBD1 (6 bases). Trimming pared 3 bases from V and 4 bases from J, leaving 7 bases between. This CDR3 has 12 amino acids. Looked up from germline, CDR1 is SGDLS and CDR2 is YYNGEE.

This clone was found once. The V call is TRBV10-3, the J call TRBJ1-1, with D perhaps matching TRBD1 (5 bases). Deletions cut 4 bases from V and 6 bases from J, with 12 bases between. CDR1 is ENHRY, CDR2 SYGVKD, per germline. The CDR3 loop spans 13 amino acids. This CDR3 reads CAISGRQGPEAFF. CDR3 DNA sequence: TGTGCCATCAGTGGAAGGCAGGGCCCTGAAGCTTTCTTT.

The rearrangement links TRBV7-9 to TRBJ1-3; TRBD1 aligns across 8 bases. The CDR3 has 16 residues. Germline values: CDR1 SEHNR, CDR2 FQNEAQ (reference sequence). V shed 2 bases, J shed 2 bases, and the junction held 5 bases outside the gene matches. DNA of the CDR3: TGTGCCAGCAGCTTAACCGAGACAGGGGCTGGAAACACCATATATTTT. The encoded protein is CASSLTETGAGNTIYF. Full variable domain (missing parts from reference TRBV7-9 and TRBJ1-3): DTGVSQNPRHKITKRGQNVTFRCDPISEHNRLYWYRQTLGQGPEFLTYFQNEAQLEKSRLLSDRFSAERPKGSFSTLEIQRTEQGDSAMYLCASSLTETGAGNTIYFGEGSWLTVV.

This clone was detected once. The rearrangement joins TRBV5-8 to TRBJ1-3, with D unresolved. The V end was cut by 1 base, the J end by 0 bases, with 14 bases between. Germline values: CDR1 SGHTS, CDR2 YDEGEE. The CDR3 runs to 17 residues. CDR3 residues: CASSLSRHVFSGNTIYF. As DNA, the CDR3 is TGTGCCAGCAGCTTGTCGAGACACGTCTTCTCTGGAAACACCATATATTTT.

The chain recombines TRBV4-3 with TRBJ2-3; 11 bases line up with TRBD2. J was trimmed by 2 bases and V by 1 base; bases with no gene match: 5. Germline assignment: CDR1 LGHNA and CDR2 YSLEER. The CDR3 is made up of 17 amino acids. DNA for the CDR3: TGCGCCAGCAGCCAAGGGGTAGCGGGGGGGATCACAGATACGCAGTATTTT. This sequence encodes CASSQGVAGGITDTQYF.

Note on this clone: Other nucleotide sequences from this sample produce the same CDR3. The J gene is TRBJ2-7, the V gene TRBV5-5, with 7 bases identical to TRBD1. V was clipped by 3 bases and J by 7 bases; unmatched bases: 4. Germline CDR1 is SGHKS and CDR2 is YYEKEE (reference sequence). This CDR3 region has 12 residues. The CDR3 reads CASSWTGEEQYF. The CDR3 bases are TGTGCCAGCAGCTGGACAGGAGAGGAGCAGTACTTC.

V is TRBV4-3 and J is TRBJ1-1, with 7 nucleotides matching TRBD1. Per germline, CDR1 LGHNA and CDR2 YSLEER. Losses at the gene ends were 1 base for V and 6 bases for J; bases not matched to a gene: 5. This CDR3 comprises 14 residues. The CDR3 DNA reads as TGCGCCAGCAGCCAAGTTATTCAGGGGGCTGAAGCTTTCTTT. This encodes CASSQVIQGAEAFF.

The chain combines TRBV7-6 with TRBJ1-4; TRBD1 is a possible D gene (6 bases). The CDR3 is 13 amino acids. The germline gives CDR1 SGHVS, CDR2 FNYEAQ. V was trimmed by 1 base and J by 9 bases, leaving 9 bases between them. Here the CDR3 DNA reads TGTGCCAGCAGCTTAGGGCGGGGGCAAAAACTGTTTTTT. Protein product: CASSLGRGQKLFF.

This sequence joins TRBV6-4 and TRBJ1-6, with TRBD1 matching 9 bases. The CDR3 loop spans 15 amino acids. Germline V gene data show CDR1 as MRHNA and CDR2 as SNTAGT. The V gene end was trimmed by 4 bases and the J gene end by 9 bases; junction bases not matched to a gene: 7. The CDR3 is CASSGDRDGVSPLHF. The DNA of the CDR3 is TGTGCCAGCAGTGGGGACAGGGATGGAGTTTCACCCCTCCACTTT.

CDR3 bases: TGTGCCAGCAGCGTAGTAAGCTCCGAGACCCAGTACTTC. Amino acid sequence: CASSVVSSETQYF. The V call is TRBV9, the J call TRBJ2-5; D is undetermined. The germline V and J ends were trimmed by 0 bases and 5 bases, with 8 bases remaining between them. Germline CDR1 SGDLS, CDR2 YYNGEE. The CDR3 contains 13 residues.

This rearrangement joins TRBV29-1 to TRBJ1-2; a possible D gene is TRBD1 (5 bases). This CDR3 is built from 15 residues. Germline assignment: CDR1 SQVTM and CDR2 ANQGSEA. V was clipped by 0 bases and J by 4 bases, with 15 bases between them. CDR3 bases: TGCAGCGTTGAAGATACGGGGGAAGGGGTCTATGGCTACACCTTC. Translating it yields CSVEDTGEGVYGYTF.

This chain joins TRBV27 and TRBJ1-2; a weak D match, TRBD1 (5 bases). This CDR3 is built from 13 residues. V was clipped by 7 bases and J by 3 bases, with 12 bases between them. Germline V gene data show CDR1 as MNHEY and CDR2 as SMNVEV (reference sequence). CDR3 nucleotides: TGTGCCAGCACCCCAGGGCTCCACTATGGCTACACCTTC. The encoded protein is CASTPGLHYGYTF.

The chain employs TRBV6-4 and TRBJ2-1; D might be TRBD1 (6 bases). CDR3 length: 16 amino acids. The germline CDR1 and CDR2 sequences are MRHNA and SNTAGT. V was cut by 0 bases and J by 5 bases, with 14 bases left in between. The CDR3 sequence: CASSDSQGMRDNEQFF. The CDR3 DNA sequence: TGTGCCAGCAGTGACTCACAGGGAATGAGGGACAATGAGCAGTTCTTC.